The source of this T cell receptor (beta chain) is a study of T cell responses to AZD1222 COVID-19 vaccine. V shed 3 bases, J shed 4 bases, and the junction held 8 bases outside the gene matches. Germline-derived CDR1 and CDR2 are KGHSH and LQKENI. The CDR3 loop spans 15 amino acids. The repertoire was sequenced with immunoSEQ multiplex PCR; TCRdb's copy has only in-frame clones and lacks some. The sample records roughly 70,000 clones, roughly 89% being singletons. The sequence was obtained from an adult in good health. The sample in question was peripheral blood, obtained on day 0 of AZD1222 vaccination. The chain uses TRBV18 and TRBJ1-2; TRBD1 matches 7 bases. The CDR3 loop reads CASSPGTDGGYGYTF. CDR3 coding DNA: TGTGCCAGCTCACCGGGGACAGACGGCGGCTATGGCTACACCTTC.